These T cell receptor beta chains were read from a single sample in a study of immune evolution from preneoplasia to lung adenocarcinoma. Data came from immunoSEQ multiplex PCR; TCRdb stores just in-frame clones and leaves some out. The profile covers 10,000 or so clones, with about 74% appearing a single time and about 30% taken by the ten largest. What was sequenced was FFPE normal lung tissue adjacent to the tumor. The source of these receptors is a person between 55 and 70 years old with lung adenocarcinoma. Some clones in this sample may be carry-over from other donors' samples. Both conserved end residues are trimmed from each CDR3. Expanded clones are given a class, and other clones once, few, many or no size at all.

ASSQDGEGFSQPQH TRBJ1-5 . TRBV4-2
ASSAAERGAQY TRBJ2-5 . TRBV2
AWGTGPNEKLF TRBJ1-4 . TRBV30
ASSAGLAGSGTQY TRBJ2-3 . TRBV10-1
ASSLRGTGMNTIY TRBJ1-3 . TRBV5-8
ASSLAAVTDTQY TRBJ2-3 . TRBV5-5
ASSATPEGDTQY TRBJ2-3 medium-sized TRBV6-4
ASSKGGGENIQY TRBJ2-4 . TRBV5-1
ASSVGIAKNIQY TRBJ2-4 . TRBV9
SAPVGYGYT TRBJ1-2 . TRBV29-1
ASSKLMTTLTQY TRBJ2-3 few TRBV21-1
ASSSGNNEQF TRBJ2-1 . TRBV5-1
ASGSGANVLT TRBJ2-6 . TRBV9
ASSDSGDGYT TRBJ1-2 once TRBV19
ASSVVPSRGNEQF TRBJ2-1 . TRBV9
ASSLQGAGSYEQY TRBJ2-7 . TRBV5-4
AWRGGSLASSYNEQF TRBJ2-1 . TRBV30
ASSYSRAQPQH TRBJ1-5 . TRBV6-5
ASSIGSGANVLT TRBJ2-6 few TRBV19
ASSDHGGEDYGYT TRBJ1-2 few TRBV9
ASSLGGSSSYEQY TRBJ2-7 . TRBV5-1
ASSPGTSGKRYEQY TRBJ2-7 . TRBV10-2
ASTPDRGVTELF TRBJ1-4 few TRBV19
ASSVAGTQETQY TRBJ2-5 . TRBV9
ASSLRTGIDTQY TRBJ2-3 . TRBV27
ASSEEETGGYEQY TRBJ2-7 . TRBV6-1
ASSFLDREYNEQF TRBJ2-1 . TRBV11-2
ASSEGGTNTGELF TRBJ2-2 few TRBV6-4
ASSQSMNTGELF TRBJ2-2 . TRBV18
ASSQEGGTGISGANVLT TRBJ2-6 . TRBV4-1
AISEFTSGSDEQF TRBJ2-1 . TRBV10-3
ASSTGQGLETQY TRBJ2-5 few TRBV5-1
ASSRPTASNQLQH TRBJ1-5 . TRBV19
ASSVAPTASYEQY TRBJ2-7 . TRBV9
ASSTGAQNQPQH TRBJ1-5 . TRBV9
ASSPRLAGETQY TRBJ2-5 once TRBV7-6
ASSPQGISGANVLT TRBJ2-6 . TRBV4-2
ASSPTAAGQGAGDTQY TRBJ2-3 . TRBV28
TIGMEGSNQPQH TRBJ1-5 . TRBV10-3
ASSLYETPRIEGYT TRBJ1-2 . TRBV5-5
ASSILRQGSYGYT TRBJ1-2 . TRBV19
ASIKIRDRVGGYT TRBJ1-2 once TRBV28
ASSPQGLFNTQY TRBJ2-3 few TRBV7-9
ASSFRKQVNTEAF TRBJ1-1 . TRBV5-4
AQPAGGIGELF TRBJ2-2 few TRBV30
ASSSPGPNYEQY TRBJ2-7 . TRBV28
ASSLEGSMLTDTQY TRBJ2-3 . TRBV5-1
ASSLQGGETQY TRBJ2-5 . TRBV13
ASSFGHGDQPQH TRBJ1-5 . TRBV13
ASSLDPMRNNEQF TRBJ2-1 . TRBV11-2
ASSYGGSNTEAF TRBJ1-1 . TRBV6-5
SVAYRANEKLF TRBJ1-4 . TRBV29-1